The following is a T cell receptor (beta chain) sequence with its context. These data belong to a study of early T cells in non-severe SARS-CoV-2 infection. Trimming pared 6 bases from V and 3 bases from J, leaving 12 bases between. The CDR3 spans 12 residues. Germline lookup yields CDR1 SQVTM and CDR2 ANQGSEA. TCRdb redid the calling of the 5' RACE reads with MiXCR, one entry per CDR3 protein. The repertoire has approximately 38,000 distinct CDR3 sequences, under 4.5% of them found once; the top ten carry 5.5% to 6.5%. The TCR comes from an adult who was a healthcare worker with PCR-confirmed SARS-CoV-2 infection or an uninfected control (not recorded which). The gene calls are TRBV29-1 and TRBJ2-7; D gene uncertain. Sequenced input: whole blood. This CDR3 is CSVSEYDYEQYF. Written as DNA, the CDR3 is TGCAGCGTGAGCGAGTATGACTACGAGCAGTACTTC.